This entry lists 15 T cell receptor beta chains sequenced from one sample in a study of early T cells in non-severe SARS-CoV-2 infection. In TCRdb, the 5' RACE reads were re-called with MiXCR into one record per CDR3 protein. The sample contains approximately 97,000 distinct CDR3 sequences, more than 9.5% of which appear only once. Sequencing was performed on whole blood, taken at baseline. All receptors derive from an adult who was a healthcare worker with PCR-confirmed SARS-CoV-2 infection or an uninfected control (not recorded which).

This clonotype has more than one count but fewer than ten. The gene calls are TRBV5-8 and TRBJ2-3; 8 bases map to TRBD2. V lost 5 bases to trimming and J lost 6 bases; unmatched junction nucleotides: 11. Per the germline V gene, CDR1 is SGHTS and CDR2 is YDEGEE. This CDR3 contains 15 residues. CDR3 amino acids: CASSPPGGLKDTQYF. CDR3 bases: TGTGCCAGCAGTCCCCCGGGGGGGCTGAAGGATACGCAGTATTTT.

This clonotype was detected a few times. The V and J genes are TRBV2 and TRBJ2-3; 8 bases map to TRBD2. The trim removed 4 bases at V and 5 bases at J, leaving 2 bases unmatched. The CDR3 contains 13 residues. Per germline, CDR1 SNHLY and CDR2 FYNNEI. This chain's CDR3 is CASSALAGDTQYF. The CDR3 coding sequence is TGTGCCAGCAGTGCCCTAGCGGGAGATACGCAGTATTTT.

Only a few counts were recorded for this clonotype. The chain has TRBV13 and TRBJ1-2, with D possibly being TRBD1 (5 bases). V lost 5 bases and J 1 base, leaving 8 bases between the germline ends. There are 13 residues in the CDR3. Germline V lookup: CDR1 PRHDT, CDR2 FYEKMQ (reference sequence). In nucleotides, the CDR3 is TGTGCCAGCAGCGACAGAGTTAACTATGGCTACACCTTC. This encodes CASSDRVNYGYTF.

This clonotype has more than one count but fewer than ten. The gene calls are TRBV7-9 and TRBJ2-4, with D unclear. There are 14 residues in the CDR3. Germline-derived CDR1 and CDR2 are SEHNR and FQNEAQ (reference sequence). Trimming removed 3 bases at V and 8 bases at J, with 14 bases between. CDR3 loop: CASSFGVLGDIQYF. CDR3 nucleotides: TGTGCCAGCAGCTTTGGGGTCCTTGGGGACATTCAGTACTTC.

This clonotype was counted at least ten times. This rearrangement joins TRBV9 to TRBJ2-5; D possibly corresponds to TRBD2 (6 bases). Looked up from germline, CDR1 is SGDLS and CDR2 is YYNGEE. Trimming left V 0 bases short and J 0 bases short, with 6 bases between. The CDR3 totals 14 residues. CDR3 DNA sequence: TGTGCCAGCAGCGTAGCGGGGGACCAAGAGACCCAGTACTTC. It translates to CASSVAGDQETQYF.

CDR3 in DNA: TGTGCCAGCAGCTTAGTCCCGCAGCTACGGACAGGGGCCAATGAGCAGTTCTTC. Its protein is CASSLVPQLRTGANEQFF. This chain uses TRBV7-2 with TRBJ2-1; 9 bases align to TRBD1. Germline lookup yields CDR1 SGHTA and CDR2 FQGNSA. Unmatched junction bases numbered 13, after V lost 1 base and J lost 6 bases. The CDR3 length is 18 residues.

This clonotype was seen repeatedly, ten times or more. The V call is TRBV7-9, the J call TRBJ1-3; D remains unclear. The CDR3 has 16 amino acids. Deletions cut 5 bases from V and 0 bases from J, with 14 bases between. The germline V gene encodes CDR1 SEHNR and CDR2 FQNEAQ (reference sequence). CDR3 protein: CASSHPEVISGNTIYF. In DNA form, the CDR3 reads TGTGCCAGCAGCCACCCTGAAGTAATCTCTGGAAACACCATATATTTT.

This clonotype was seen many times. The chain links TRBV20-1 to TRBJ2-1, with 7 bases lining up with TRBD2. Germline loops: CDR1 DFQATT, CDR2 SNEGSKA (reference sequence). The CDR3 length is 14 residues. Losses at the gene ends were 2 bases for V and 10 bases for J; bases not matched to a gene: 11. The CDR3 is CSARTLGTTLEQFF. The CDR3 coding sequence is TGCAGTGCTAGAACCTTAGGGACTACCCTAGAGCAGTTCTTC.

The CDR3 sequence is CASRSLDSGENIQYF. In nucleotides, the CDR3 is TGTGCCAGTAGGTCCCTTGATAGCGGGGAAAACATTCAGTACTTC. The chain employs TRBV27 and TRBJ2-4; 8 positions match TRBD2. Looked up from germline, CDR1 is MNHEY and CDR2 is SMNVEV (reference sequence). The length of the CDR3 is 15 residues. The V gene end was trimmed by 9 bases and the J gene end by 5 bases; junction bases not matched to a gene: 12.

This chain joins TRBV7-2 and TRBJ2-1, with D perhaps assigned TRBD1 or TRBD2 (5 bases each). The CDR3 consists of 14 residues. Germline-derived CDR1 and CDR2 are SGHTA and FQGNSA. The V end was cut by 5 bases, the J end by 8 bases, with 16 bases between. CDR3: CASSQGTTMDEQFF. The CDR3 DNA reads as TGTGCCAGCAGCCAAGGGACGACGATGGATGAGCAGTTCTTC. The complete variable domain, with remaining parts taken from reference TRBV7-2 and TRBJ2-1, reads GAGVSQSPSNKVTEKGKDVELRCDPISGHTALYWYRQSLGQGLEFLIYFQGNSAPDKSGLPSDRFSAERTGGSVSTLTIQRTQQEDSAVYLCASSQGTTMDEQFFGPGTRLTVL.

This sequence joins TRBV3-1 and TRBJ1-3, with D unresolved. Trimming removed 0 bases from V and 3 bases from J, with 15 bases in between. The CDR3 extends over 17 amino acids. The germline V gene has CDR1 LGHDT and CDR2 YNNKEL (reference sequence). The CDR3 coding sequence is TGTGCCAGCAGCCAAGATAGCACCGGGAGAGGTGGAAACACCATATATTTT. Encoded protein: CASSQDSTGRGGNTIYF.

This clonotype was seen a few times. The V call is TRBV7-9, the J call TRBJ1-1; D possibly corresponds to TRBD1 (5 bases). Per the germline V gene, CDR1 is SEHNR and CDR2 is FQNEAQ (reference sequence). Trimming cost V 5 bases and J 6 bases, with 19 bases left between them. The CDR3 sequence is 15 residues long. CDR3 sequence: CASSTLVWGVSEAFF. The CDR3 DNA reads TGTGCCAGCAGCACGCTTGTCTGGGGGGTTTCTGAAGCTTTCTTT.

The chain combines TRBV7-9 with TRBJ1-5; D gene uncertain. V was cut by 2 bases and J by 4 bases, with 9 bases left in between. Germline CDR1 reads SEHNR; CDR2 reads FQNEAQ (reference sequence). The length of the CDR3 is 14 residues. The CDR3 DNA follows: TGTGCCAGCAGCTTATACGGGCCGAATCAGCCCCAGCATTTT. It translates to CASSLYGPNQPQHF.

This clonotype was counted at least ten times. The gene calls are TRBV4-3 and TRBJ2-7; 8 bases fit TRBD2. Germline V gene data show CDR1 as LGHNA and CDR2 as YSLEER. The length of the CDR3 is 17 residues. Trimming cost V 0 bases and J 5 bases; bases outside gene matches: 12. This CDR3 reads CASSQEVRASGLHEQYF. The CDR3 region has the DNA TGCGCCAGCAGCCAAGAAGTAAGGGCTAGCGGGTTACACGAGCAGTACTTC.

The chain has TRBV7-8 and TRBJ2-3; no reliable D call. Trimming took 2 bases from V and 4 from J, leaving 7 bases between them. This CDR3 has 13 residues. CDR1 SGHVS and CDR2 FQNEAQ come from the germline V gene. DNA of the CDR3: TGTGCCAGCAGCTTATTCGACCCAGATACGCAGTATTTT. Its translation is CASSLFDPDTQYF.